This T cell receptor (beta chain) was sequenced during a study of OX40 agonist ivuxolimab in advanced cancers. About the study as a whole: The costimulatory receptor OX40 (CD134) was targeted by ivuxolimab, a fully human IgG2 agonistic monoclonal antibody. Intravenous ivuxolimab was administered to patients every 2 weeks at six dose levels: 0.01, 0.1, 0.3, 1.5, 3 and 10 mg/kg. Of the roughly 52 dose-escalation patients, hepatocellular carcinoma was present in about 20, melanoma in about 15, renal cell carcinoma in 9 and head and neck cancer in 9. In the dose-escalation cohort, 65% to 90% of patients were male, and the mean age was around 60 years, with a range of about 23 to 80. Prior anti-PD-1, anti-PD-L1 or anti-CTLA-4 therapy was permitted, and checkpoint inhibitors had been received by less than 45% of dose-escalation patients. Partial responses occurred in three dose-escalation patients, of whom one had hepatocellular carcinoma and two had cutaneous melanoma. Peripheral TCRbeta sequencing was intended to test whether TCR sequence diversity was altered and clonal T-cell expansion was caused by ivuxolimab. The paper covers the monotherapy dose-escalation part of the phase I ivuxolimab trial, which included N of about 56 patients.

In regard to this clone: It lacks a known antigen. Base qualities are not at hand, and no much larger clone is one base apart.

Patients with autoimmune disease history or receiving systemic immunosuppression were excluded from the trial. In every dose cohort, peripheral blood was drawn for TCR sequencing at baseline, cycle 4 day 1, and cycle 7 day 1. The samples were drawn from a first-in-human, open-label, multicenter phase I dose-escalation trial of ivuxolimab. Adults with locally advanced or metastatic melanoma, renal cell carcinoma, hepatocellular carcinoma or head and neck squamous cell carcinoma were enrolled in the trial. Before TCR sequencing, CD4+ T cells and CD8+ T cells were sorted from peripheral blood as separate populations. V was cut back by 4 bases and J by 0 bases, leaving a gap of 10 bases between them. The CDR3 holds 15 amino acids from the cysteine to the phenylalanine. This entry keeps only the CDR3 DNA: 45 bases, framed from base 1. The germline V gene (reference sequence) sets CDR1 to LNHDA and CDR2 to SQIVND.

Genomic DNA was isolated from the sorted cells so that the TCRbeta CDR3 region could be sequenced. The immunoSEQ Assay was used to sequence the TCRbeta CDR3 regions. Sourced from immuneACCESS, this table was stored by TCRdb with only in-frame sequences that have V and J called. A share of the clones is absent; for the studies checked, an unresolved V gene accounts for under half, and the remainder has no known explanation. This sample comprises 90,000 or so clones, more than 75% of them detected only once. Jointly, the top ten make up 0.7% to 0.95% of the sample. Overall study outcomes, separate from this receptor: Antigen specificity was not determined for the clonally expanded peripheral T cells. After ivuxolimab, more expanded clones were found on average in CD8+ T cells than in CD4+ T cells. At doses from 0.1 to 3.0 mg/kg, clonal expansion was seen in both CD4+ and CD8+ blood T cells between baseline and week 6. Partial responders in the 0.1-3.0 mg/kg groups had among the lowest normalized peripheral clonal expansion, especially among CD8+ T cells. Low levels of normalized T-cell clonal expansion were also seen in some patients who did not respond.

The rearrangement combines TRBV19 with TRBJ2-1, with the D gene not confidently named. The material was CD4+ or CD8+ T cells sorted from blood, obtained in a trial of the OX40 agonist ivuxolimab. The clonotype originates from an adult with an advanced solid tumor such as melanoma, head and neck, liver or kidney cancer. The nucleotides are TGTGCCAGTAGTAGGCCTAGGAGCTCCTACAATGAGCAGTTCTTC. The resulting protein is CASSRPRSSYNEQFF. The CDR3 plus the reference TRBV19 and TRBJ2-1 genes for the other parts give the full variable domain: DGGITQSPKYLFRKEGQNVTLSCEQNLNHDAMYWYRQDPGQGLRLIYYSQIVNDFQKGDIAEGYSVSREKKESFPLTVTSAQKNPTAFYLCASSRPRSSYNEQFFGPGTRLTVL.